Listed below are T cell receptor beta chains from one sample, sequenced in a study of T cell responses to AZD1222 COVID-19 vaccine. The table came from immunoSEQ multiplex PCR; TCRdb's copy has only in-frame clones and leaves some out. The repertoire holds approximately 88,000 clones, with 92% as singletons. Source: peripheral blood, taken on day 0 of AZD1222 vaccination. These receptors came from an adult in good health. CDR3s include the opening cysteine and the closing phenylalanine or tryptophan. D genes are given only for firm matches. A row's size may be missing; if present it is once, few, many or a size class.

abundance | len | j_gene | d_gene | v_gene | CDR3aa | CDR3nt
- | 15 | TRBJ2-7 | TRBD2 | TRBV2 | CASSEDLGRGYEQYF | TGTGCCAGCAGTGAGGATCTGGGGCGGGGGTACGAGCAGTACTTC
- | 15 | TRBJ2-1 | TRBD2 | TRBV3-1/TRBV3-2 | CASSQGPGGGPLAFF | TGTGCCAGCAGCCAAGGTCCGGGCGGGGGTCCTTTAGCGTTCTTC
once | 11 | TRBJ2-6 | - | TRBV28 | CASTGANVLTF | TGTGCCAGCACTGGGGCCAACGTCCTGACTTTC
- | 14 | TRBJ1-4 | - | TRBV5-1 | CASSLRGLNEKLFF | TGCGCCAGCAGCCTCCGGGGCCTTAATGAAAAACTGTTTTTT
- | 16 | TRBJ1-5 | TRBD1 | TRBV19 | CASTVWGQGFNQPQHF | TGTGCCAGTACCGTGTGGGGACAGGGCTTCAATCAGCCCCAGCATTTT
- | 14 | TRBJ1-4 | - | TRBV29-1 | CSVVLDSRNEKLFF | TGCAGCGTTGTACTGGACAGCCGTAATGAAAAACTGTTTTTT
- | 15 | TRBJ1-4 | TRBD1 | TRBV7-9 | CASSQGQGYHEKLFF | TGTGCCAGCAGCCAGGGACAGGGGTATCATGAAAAACTGTTTTTT
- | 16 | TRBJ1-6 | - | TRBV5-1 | CASSSTTGYRNSPLHF | TGCGCCAGCAGCTCGACAACAGGTTACCGCAATTCACCCCTCCACTTT
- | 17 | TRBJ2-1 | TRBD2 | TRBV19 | CASSRSPGTSGLNEQFF | TGTGCCAGTAGTCGCAGTCCCGGGACTAGCGGGCTTAATGAGCAGTTCTTC
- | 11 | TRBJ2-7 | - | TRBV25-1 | CASTYWQEQYF | TGTGCCAGCACGTATTGGCAAGAGCAGTACTTC
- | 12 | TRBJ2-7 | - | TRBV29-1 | CSVEQGPYEQYF | TGCAGCGTTGAACAGGGGCCATACGAGCAGTACTTC
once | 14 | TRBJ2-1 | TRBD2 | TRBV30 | CAFKGTSGYNEQFF | TGTGCCTTCAAAGGGACTAGCGGGTACAATGAGCAGTTCTTC
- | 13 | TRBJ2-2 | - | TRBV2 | CASSEAWAGELFF | TGTGCCAGCAGTGAAGCTTGGGCCGGGGAGCTGTTTTTT